This T cell receptor (beta chain) derives from a study of T cell responses to AZD1222 COVID-19 vaccine. Study-wide findings and caveats: Clonal diversity was possibly underestimated, and the donors were mostly white British, with more females. Just 6 or 7 AZD1222 recipients were seropositive at baseline.

CDR3 length: 15 residues. Germline CDR1 MNHEY, CDR2 SMNVEV (reference sequence). Trimming left V 6 bases short and J 1 base short, with 12 bases between. As concerns this clone: Its target is not known.

Here immunoSEQ multiplex PCR was the method, and the copy in TCRdb shows in-frame clones only, minus some. This sample has about 140,000 clones; around 89% occur once, and the top ten carry about 2.7%. The TCR sequence derives from an adult in good health. The material was peripheral blood, obtained on day 0 of AZD1222 vaccination. The V and J genes are TRBV27 and TRBJ2-2; D is undetermined. Written as DNA, the CDR3 is TGTGCCAGCAGCCCTCGGCGGTTGAACACCGGGGAGCTGTTTTTT. Translating gives CASSPRRLNTGELFF.